This TCR beta chain was documented in a study of blood T cell repertoires in COVID-19. Whole-study context: From the United States, Italy and Spain came samples of acute and convalescent COVID-19. T cells, B-cell-depleted T cells, or PBMCs provided the cDNA or gDNA that served as material.

Per the original data handling: Estimates of nucleated cell counts were drawn from the amplification of reference gene primers. Clones were sequenced by immunoSEQ multiplex PCR, and TCRdb holds only the in-frame ones, with some missing. V, J and clone size were drawn from that table, and D and trimming were deduced from the DNA. This sample has approximately 200,000 clones, with roughly 82% found just once. The CDR3 has 16 amino acids. V was pared by 0 bases and J by 1 base, with 4 bases of the junction left unmatched. Looked up from germline, CDR1 is SGHRS and CDR2 is YFSETQ. The chain links TRBV5-1 to TRBJ2-3; 8 positions match TRBD1. The sequencing input was peripheral blood. The receptor was isolated from a young woman with acute or convalescent COVID-19. CDR3 residues: CASSLVGTGRTDTQYF. For the CDR3, the DNA is TGCGCCAGCAGCTTGGTGGGGACAGGACGCACAGATACGCAGTATTTT. Complete variable domain (other parts from reference TRBV5-1 and TRBJ2-3): KAGVTQTPRYLIKTRGQQVTLSCSPISGHRSVSWYQQTPGQGLQFLFEYFSETQRNKGNFPGRFSGRQFSNSRSEMNVSTLELGDSALYLCASSLVGTGRTDTQYFGPGTRLTVL.